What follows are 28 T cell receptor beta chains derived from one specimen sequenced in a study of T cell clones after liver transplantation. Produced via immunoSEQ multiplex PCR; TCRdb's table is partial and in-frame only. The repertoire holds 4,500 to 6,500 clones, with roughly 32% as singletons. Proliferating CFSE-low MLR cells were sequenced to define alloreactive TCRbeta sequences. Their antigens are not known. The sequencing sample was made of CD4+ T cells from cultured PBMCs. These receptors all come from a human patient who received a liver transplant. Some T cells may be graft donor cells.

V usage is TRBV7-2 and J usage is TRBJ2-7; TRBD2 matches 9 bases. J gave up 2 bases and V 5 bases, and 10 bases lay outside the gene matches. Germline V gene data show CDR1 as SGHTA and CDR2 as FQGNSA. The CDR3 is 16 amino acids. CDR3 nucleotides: TGTGCCAGCAGCCCTTCCCTTAGCGGGGGCGCCTACGAGCAGTACTTC. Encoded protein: CASSPSLSGGAYEQYF.

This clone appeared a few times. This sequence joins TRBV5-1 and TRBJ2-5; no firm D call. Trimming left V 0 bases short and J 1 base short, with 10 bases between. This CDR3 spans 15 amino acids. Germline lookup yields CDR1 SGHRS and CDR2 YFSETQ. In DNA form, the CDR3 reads TGCGCCAGCAGCTTGGCCCCAGGTGCCCAAGAGACCCAGTACTTC. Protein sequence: CASSLAPGAQETQYF. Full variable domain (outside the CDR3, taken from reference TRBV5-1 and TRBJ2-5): KAGVTQTPRYLIKTRGQQVTLSCSPISGHRSVSWYQQTPGQGLQFLFEYFSETQRNKGNFPGRFSGRQFSNSRSEMNVSTLELGDSALYLCASSLAPGAQETQYFGPGTRLLVL.

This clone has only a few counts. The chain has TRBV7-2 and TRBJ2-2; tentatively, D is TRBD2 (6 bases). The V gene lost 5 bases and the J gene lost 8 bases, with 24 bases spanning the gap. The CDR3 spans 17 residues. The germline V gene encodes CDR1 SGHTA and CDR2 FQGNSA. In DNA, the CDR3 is TGTGCCAGCAGCCAGACTGGGACTCTACGATCAATAGGGGAGCTGTTTTTT. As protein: CASSQTGTLRSIGELFF.

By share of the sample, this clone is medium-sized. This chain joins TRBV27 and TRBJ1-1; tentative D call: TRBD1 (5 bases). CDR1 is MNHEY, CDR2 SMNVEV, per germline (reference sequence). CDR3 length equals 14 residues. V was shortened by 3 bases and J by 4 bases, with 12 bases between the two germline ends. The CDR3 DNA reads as TGTGCCAGCAGTTTTAGAGGGGACGTCACTGAAGCTTTCTTT. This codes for CASSFRGDVTEAFF.

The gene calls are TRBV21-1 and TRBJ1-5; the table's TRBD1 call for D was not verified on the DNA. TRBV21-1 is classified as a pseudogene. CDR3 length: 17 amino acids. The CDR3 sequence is CASAPRDSSYSNQPQHF. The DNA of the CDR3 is TGTGCCAGCGCCCCTCGGGACAGCTCCTATAGCAATCAGCCCCAGCATTTT.

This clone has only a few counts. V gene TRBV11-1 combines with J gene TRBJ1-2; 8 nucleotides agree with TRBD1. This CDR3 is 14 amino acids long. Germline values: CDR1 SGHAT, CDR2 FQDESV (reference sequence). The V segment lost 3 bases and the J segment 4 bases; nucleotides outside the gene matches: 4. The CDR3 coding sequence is TGTGCCAGCAGCTTGGGAACAGGGGGCTATGGCTACACCTTC. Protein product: CASSLGTGGYGYTF.

The CDR3 coding sequence is TGTGCCAGCAGCTTCTACGGGGCCAACGTCCTGACTTTC. Its translation: CASSFYGANVLTF. The chain links TRBV7-2 to TRBJ2-6; no reliable D call. The germline V and J ends were trimmed by 3 bases and 4 bases, with 4 bases remaining between them. The CDR3 totals 13 residues. The germline gives CDR1 SGHTA, CDR2 FQGNSA. The complete variable domain, with remaining parts taken from reference TRBV7-2 and TRBJ2-6, reads GAGVSQSPSNKVTEKGKDVELRCDPISGHTALYWYRQSLGQGLEFLIYFQGNSAPDKSGLPSDRFSAERTGGSVSTLTIQRTQQEDSAVYLCASSFYGANVLTFGAGSRLTVL.

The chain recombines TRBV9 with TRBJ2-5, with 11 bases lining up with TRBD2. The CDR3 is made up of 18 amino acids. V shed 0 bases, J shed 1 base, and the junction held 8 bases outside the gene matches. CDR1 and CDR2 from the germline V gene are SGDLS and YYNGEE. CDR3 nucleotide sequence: TGTGCCAGCAGCGTAGGGGATAGGACTAGCGGGCTCCAAGAGACCCAGTACTTC. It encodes CASSVGDRTSGLQETQYF.

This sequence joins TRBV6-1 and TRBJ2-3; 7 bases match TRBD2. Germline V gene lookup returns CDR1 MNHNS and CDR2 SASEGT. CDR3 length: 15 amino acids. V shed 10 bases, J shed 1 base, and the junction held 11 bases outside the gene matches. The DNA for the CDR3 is TGTGCCACTAAAGTCGGCGGGAGCGGCACAGATACGCAGTATTTT. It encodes CATKVGGSGTDTQYF.

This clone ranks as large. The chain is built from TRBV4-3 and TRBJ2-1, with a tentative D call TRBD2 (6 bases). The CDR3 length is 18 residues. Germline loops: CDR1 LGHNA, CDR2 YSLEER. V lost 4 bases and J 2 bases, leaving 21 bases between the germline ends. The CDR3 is CASSPSSSVISPYNEQFF. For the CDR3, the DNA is TGCGCCAGCAGCCCGAGCTCTAGCGTTATCTCACCCTACAATGAGCAGTTCTTC.

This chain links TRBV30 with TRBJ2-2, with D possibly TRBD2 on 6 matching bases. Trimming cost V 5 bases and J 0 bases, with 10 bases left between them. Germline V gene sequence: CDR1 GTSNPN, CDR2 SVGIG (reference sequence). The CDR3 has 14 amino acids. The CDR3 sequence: CAWAGTSNTGELFF. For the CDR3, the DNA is TGTGCCTGGGCCGGGACTTCGAACACCGGGGAGCTGTTTTTT.

The CDR3 loop is CASSPMAVAFF. For the CDR3, the DNA is TGTGCCAGCAGCCCAATGGCAGTTGCTTTCTTT. The genes are TRBV7-2 and TRBJ1-1; D gene unclear. CDR1 is SGHTA, CDR2 FQGNSA, per germline. This CDR3 contains 11 residues. The V end lost 5 bases, the J end lost 11 bases, and 12 bases lay between the germline ends.

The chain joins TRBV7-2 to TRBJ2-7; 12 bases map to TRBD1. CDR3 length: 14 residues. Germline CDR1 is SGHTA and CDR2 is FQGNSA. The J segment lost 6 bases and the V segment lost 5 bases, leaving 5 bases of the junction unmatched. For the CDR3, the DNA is TGTGCCAGCAGCCAAGGGGACAGGGGGCCCGAGCAGTACTTC. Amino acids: CASSQGDRGPEQYF.

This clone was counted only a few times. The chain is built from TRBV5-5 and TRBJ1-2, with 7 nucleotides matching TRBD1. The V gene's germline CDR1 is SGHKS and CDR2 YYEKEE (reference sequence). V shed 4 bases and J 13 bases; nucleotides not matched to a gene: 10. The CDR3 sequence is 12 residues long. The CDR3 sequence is CASSPGTVRGTF. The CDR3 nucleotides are TGTGCCAGCAGCCCCGGGACAGTGAGGGGCACCTTC.

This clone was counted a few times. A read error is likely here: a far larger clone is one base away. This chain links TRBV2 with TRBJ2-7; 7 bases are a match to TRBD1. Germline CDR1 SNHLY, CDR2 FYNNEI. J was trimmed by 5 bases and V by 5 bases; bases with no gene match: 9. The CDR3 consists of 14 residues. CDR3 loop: CASSKDRWLDEQYF. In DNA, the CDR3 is TGTGCCAGCAGTAAGGACAGGTGGCTCGACGAGCAGTACTTC. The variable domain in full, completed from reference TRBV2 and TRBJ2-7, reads EPEVTQTPSHQVTQMGQEVILRCVPISNHLYFYWYRQILGQKVEFLVSFYNNEISEKSEIFDDQFSVERPDGSNFTLKIRSTKLEDSAMYFCASSKDRWLDEQYFGPGTRLTVT.

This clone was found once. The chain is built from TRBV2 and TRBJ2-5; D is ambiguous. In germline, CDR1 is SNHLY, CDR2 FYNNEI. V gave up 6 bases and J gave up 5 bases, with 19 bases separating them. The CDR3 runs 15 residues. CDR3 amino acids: CASSARVGPGETQYF. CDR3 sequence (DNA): TGTGCCAGCAGCGCTCGAGTAGGGCCTGGGGAGACCCAGTACTTC.

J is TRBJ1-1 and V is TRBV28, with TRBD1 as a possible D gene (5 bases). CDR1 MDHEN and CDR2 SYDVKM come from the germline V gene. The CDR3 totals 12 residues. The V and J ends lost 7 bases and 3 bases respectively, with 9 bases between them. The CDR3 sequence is CASTLQDTEAFF. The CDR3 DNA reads TGTGCCAGCACCTTACAGGACACTGAAGCTTTCTTT.

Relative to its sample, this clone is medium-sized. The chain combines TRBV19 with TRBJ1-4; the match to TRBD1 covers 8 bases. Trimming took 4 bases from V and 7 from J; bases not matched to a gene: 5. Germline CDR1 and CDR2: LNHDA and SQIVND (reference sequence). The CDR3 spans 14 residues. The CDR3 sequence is CASSSGRGREKLFF. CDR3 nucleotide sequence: TGTGCCAGTAGTAGTGGCAGGGGGCGTGAAAAACTGTTTTTT.

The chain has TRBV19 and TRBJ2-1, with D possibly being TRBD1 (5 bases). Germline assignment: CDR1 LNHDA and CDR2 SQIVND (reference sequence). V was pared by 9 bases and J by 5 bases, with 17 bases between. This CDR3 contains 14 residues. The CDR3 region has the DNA TGTGCCAGCCGCGTGTTAGGGGAAAACAATGAGCAGTTCTTC. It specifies CASRVLGENNEQFF.

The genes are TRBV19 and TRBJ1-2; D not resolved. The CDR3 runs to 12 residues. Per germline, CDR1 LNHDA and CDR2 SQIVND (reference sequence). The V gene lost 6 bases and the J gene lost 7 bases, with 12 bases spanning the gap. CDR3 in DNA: TGTGCCAGTAGAGTTGTATCCGGTGGCTACACCTTC. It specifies CASRVVSGGYTF.

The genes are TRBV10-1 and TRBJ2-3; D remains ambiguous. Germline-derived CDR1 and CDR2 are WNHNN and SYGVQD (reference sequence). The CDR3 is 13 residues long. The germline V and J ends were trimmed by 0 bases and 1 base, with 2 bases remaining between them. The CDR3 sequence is CASSESGTDTQYF. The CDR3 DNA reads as TGCGCCAGCAGTGAGTCTGGCACAGATACGCAGTATTTT.

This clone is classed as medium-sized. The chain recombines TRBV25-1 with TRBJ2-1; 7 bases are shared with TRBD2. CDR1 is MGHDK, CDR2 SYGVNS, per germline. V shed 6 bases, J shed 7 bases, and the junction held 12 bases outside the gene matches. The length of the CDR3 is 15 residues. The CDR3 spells CASRKAGSPRNEQFF. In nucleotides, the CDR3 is TGTGCCAGCAGAAAAGCGGGATCGCCTCGTAATGAGCAGTTCTTC.

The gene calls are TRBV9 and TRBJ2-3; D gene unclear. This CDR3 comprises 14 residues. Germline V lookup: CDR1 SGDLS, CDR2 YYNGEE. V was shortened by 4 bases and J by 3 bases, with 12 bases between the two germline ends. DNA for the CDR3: TGTGCCAGCAGCCCTCACACGAGGACAGATACGCAGTATTTT. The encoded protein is CASSPHTRTDTQYF.

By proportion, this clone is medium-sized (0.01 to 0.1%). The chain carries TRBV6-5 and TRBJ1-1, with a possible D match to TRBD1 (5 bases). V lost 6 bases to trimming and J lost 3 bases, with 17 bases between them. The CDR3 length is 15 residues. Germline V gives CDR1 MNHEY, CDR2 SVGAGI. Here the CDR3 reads CASRRGQVRDTEAFF. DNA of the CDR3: TGTGCCAGCAGGCGAGGCCAGGTCAGGGACACTGAAGCTTTCTTT.

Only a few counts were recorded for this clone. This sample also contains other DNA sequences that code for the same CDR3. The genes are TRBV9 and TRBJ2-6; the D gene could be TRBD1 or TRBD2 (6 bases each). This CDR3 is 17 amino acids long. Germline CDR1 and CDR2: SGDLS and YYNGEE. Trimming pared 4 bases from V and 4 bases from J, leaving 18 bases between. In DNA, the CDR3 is TGTGCCAGCAGCAAAGCCCGGGGGCGCTCGGGGGCCAACGTCCTGACTTTC. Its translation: CASSKARGRSGANVLTF.

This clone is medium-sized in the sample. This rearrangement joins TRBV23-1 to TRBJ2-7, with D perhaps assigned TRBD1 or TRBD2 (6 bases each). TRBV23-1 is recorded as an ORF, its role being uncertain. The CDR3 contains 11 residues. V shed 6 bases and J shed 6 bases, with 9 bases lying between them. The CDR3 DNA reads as TGCGCCAGCAGCTGGGGGGCCGAGCAGTACGTC. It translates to CASSWGAEQYV.

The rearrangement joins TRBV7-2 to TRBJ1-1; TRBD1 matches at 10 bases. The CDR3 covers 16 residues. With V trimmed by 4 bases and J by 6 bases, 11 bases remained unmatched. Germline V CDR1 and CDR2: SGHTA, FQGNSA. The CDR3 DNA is TGTGCCAGCAGCTCGGGACAGGGGTCTCTCATAGCTGAAGCTTTCTTT. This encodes CASSSGQGSLIAEAFF.

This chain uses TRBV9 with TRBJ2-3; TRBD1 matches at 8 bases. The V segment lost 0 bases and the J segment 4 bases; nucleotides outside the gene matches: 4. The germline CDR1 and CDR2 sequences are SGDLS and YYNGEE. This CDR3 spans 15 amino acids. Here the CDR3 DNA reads TGTGCCAGCAGCGTAGAGGGGACAGGATCAGATACGCAGTATTTT. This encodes CASSVEGTGSDTQYF.